Following are 13 T cell receptor beta chains from one sample sequenced in a study of early T cells in non-severe SARS-CoV-2 infection. Using its own MiXCR run on the 5' RACE reads, TCRdb lists one record per CDR3 protein. The sample carries around 58,000 distinct CDR3 sequences, around 8.3% recorded once. The material was whole blood, obtained at baseline. These receptors came from an adult who was a healthcare worker with PCR-confirmed SARS-CoV-2 infection or an uninfected control (not recorded which).

This clonotype was detected ten times or more. The DNA for the CDR3 is TGTGCCAGCAGTTTATTTCCGACAGGGGCCTACGAGCAGTACTTC. Protein product: CASSLFPTGAYEQYF. V usage is TRBV27 and J usage is TRBJ2-7; 8 bases map to TRBD1. The germline CDR1 and CDR2 sequences are MNHEY and SMNVEV (reference sequence). CDR3 length: 15 amino acids. Trimming at V came to 1 base and at J to 2 bases, leaving 4 bases not matched to a gene.

This clonotype was detected a few times. CDR3 in DNA: TGTGCCAGCAAGGGATTGGGGACTCACGCCCATGAGCAGTTCTTC. It codes for CASKGLGTHAHEQFF. This sequence joins TRBV6-2 or TRBV6-3 and TRBJ2-1; maybe TRBD2 (6 bases). Germline V CDR1 and CDR2: MNHEY, SVGEGT. Trimming removed 7 bases from V and 8 bases from J, with 21 bases in between. The CDR3 runs 15 residues.

The gene calls are TRBV20-1 and TRBJ1-1, with 7 nucleotides matching TRBD1. The trim removed 4 bases at V and 1 base at J, leaving 6 bases unmatched. The CDR3 is made up of 14 amino acids. The germline gives CDR1 DFQATT, CDR2 SNEGSKA (reference sequence). The CDR3 loop is CSATQTGRNTEAFF. CDR3 coding DNA: TGCAGTGCTACCCAGACAGGGAGGAACACTGAAGCTTTCTTT.

This clonotype was observed many times. The rearrangement joins TRBV4-2 to TRBJ2-6; TRBD2 matches 7 bases. V lost 4 bases and J lost 4; bases outside the gene matches: 7. CDR1 LGHNA and CDR2 YNFKEQ come from the germline V gene. CDR3 size: 16 residues. CDR3 sequence (DNA): TGTGCCAGCAGCCCAAGGGGAGGGGAAGGGGCCAACGTCCTGACTTTC. This gives the protein CASSPRGGEGANVLTF.

The chain couples TRBV11-2 to TRBJ2-1; the match to TRBD1 covers 7 bases. Germline CDR1 reads SGHAT; CDR2 reads FQNNGV. V lost 5 bases to trimming and J lost 0 bases; unmatched junction nucleotides: 7. The CDR3 covers 16 residues. Here the CDR3 reads CASSLRTGSSYNEQFF. In nucleotides, the CDR3 is TGTGCCAGCAGCCTCAGGACAGGTTCCTCCTACAATGAGCAGTTCTTC.

This clonotype was counted ten times or more. The V gene is TRBV28, the J gene TRBJ2-3; the D call may be TRBD1 or TRBD2 (5 bases each). Germline V gene lookup returns CDR1 MDHEN and CDR2 SYDVKM. V was pared by 5 bases and J by 1 base, with 13 bases between. The CDR3 spans 15 residues. The CDR3: CASSTRGIGTDTQYF. The CDR3, as DNA: TGTGCCAGCAGTACGAGGGGAATAGGCACAGATACGCAGTATTTT.

This chain links TRBV12-3 or TRBV12-4 with TRBJ2-1; maybe TRBD2 (6 bases). The V end lost 4 bases, the J end lost 6 bases, and 16 bases lay between the germline ends. This CDR3 contains 15 residues. CDR3 sequence (DNA): TGTGCCAGCAGTTGGTCCGGGAGAAGGGGCAATGAGCAGTTCTTC. Translating it yields CASSWSGRRGNEQFF.

This clonotype occurred many times. The chain employs TRBV29-1 and TRBJ2-5, with 9 positions matching TRBD1. Unmatched junction bases numbered 5, after V lost 2 bases and J lost 1 base. The CDR3 is 15 residues long. The germline V gene has CDR1 SQVTM and CDR2 ANQGSEA. CDR3 amino acids: CSVEHRGPSQETQYF. CDR3 DNA sequence: TGCAGCGTTGAACACAGGGGGCCTAGCCAAGAGACCCAGTACTTC.

This clonotype was recorded a few times. This chain uses TRBV7-2 with TRBJ2-5, with 9 bases that match TRBD2. V shed 1 base and J 1 base; nucleotides not matched to a gene: 4. CDR3 length: 16 residues. CDR1 and CDR2 (germline): SGHTA, FQGNSA. CDR3 sequence reads: CASSLGLAGFQETQYF. In DNA, the CDR3 is TGTGCCAGCAGCTTAGGGCTAGCGGGGTTCCAAGAGACCCAGTACTTC.

This clonotype was counted only a few times. This chain connects TRBV7-9 to TRBJ2-7; D is ambiguous. The germline V and J ends were trimmed by 5 bases and 2 bases, with 13 bases remaining between them. Germline-derived CDR1 and CDR2 are SEHNR and FQNEAQ (reference sequence). The CDR3 has 14 residues. CDR3 in DNA: TGTGCCAGCAGCCCCGGCGACCGACCCTACGAGCAGTACTTC. Translation: CASSPGDRPYEQYF.

This clonotype was seen repeatedly, ten times or more. The chain joins TRBV28 to TRBJ1-1; 8 bases map to TRBD1. The V segment lost 7 bases and the J segment 3 bases; nucleotides outside the gene matches: 7. The V gene's germline CDR1 is MDHEN and CDR2 SYDVKM. There are 14 residues in the CDR3. The CDR3 DNA sequence: TGTGCCAGCAAGGACAGGGCCCTCTACACTGAAGCTTTCTTT. Its translation is CASKDRALYTEAFF.

The sample holds many counts of this clonotype. The chain is built from TRBV27 and TRBJ2-7; 8 positions match TRBD1. J was trimmed by 0 bases and V by 5 bases; bases with no gene match: 3. CDR3 size: 14 residues. From germline, CDR1 is MNHEY and CDR2 SMNVEV (reference sequence). This CDR3 is CASSRTGSSYEQYF. The CDR3 region has the DNA TGTGCCAGCAGTAGGACAGGGAGCTCCTACGAGCAGTACTTC.

This clonotype was observed a handful of times. The J gene is TRBJ2-3, the V gene TRBV12-5; possibly TRBD2 for D (6 bases). The CDR3 contains 16 residues. Germline V gene sequence: CDR1 LGHNT, CDR2 FRNRAP. The V end lost 0 bases, the J end lost 3 bases, and 13 bases lay between the germline ends. The CDR3 is CASGLVRSGTTDTQYF. CDR3 nucleotides: TGTGCTAGTGGTTTGGTGAGATCCGGGACTACAGATACGCAGTATTTT.